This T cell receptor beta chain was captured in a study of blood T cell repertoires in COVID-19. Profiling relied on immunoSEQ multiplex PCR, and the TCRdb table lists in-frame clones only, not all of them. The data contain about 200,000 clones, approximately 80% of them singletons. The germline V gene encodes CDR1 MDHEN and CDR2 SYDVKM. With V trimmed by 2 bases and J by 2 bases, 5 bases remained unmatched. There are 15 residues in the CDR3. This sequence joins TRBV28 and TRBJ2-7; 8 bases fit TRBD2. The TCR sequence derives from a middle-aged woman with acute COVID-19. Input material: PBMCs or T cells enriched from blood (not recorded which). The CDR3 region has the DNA TGTGCCAGCAGTTTAGATAGCGGGACGGCCTACGAGCAGTACTTC. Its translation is CASSLDSGTAYEQYF.